The 18 T cell receptor beta chains presented below share a single source sample, sequenced in a study of Graves' ophthalmopathy and Graves' hyperthyroidism. Using RNA transcripts, the TCR beta CDR3 regions were amplified. HTBI primers were used in a first-round RT-PCR, which preceded a second-round multiplex PCR. TCRdb analysed the multiplex PCR reads with MiXCR anew, one entry per CDR3 protein. This table has roughly 60,000 distinct CDR3 sequences, approximately 52% appearing once. Sequenced: peripheral blood. These receptors originate from an adult woman with Graves' ophthalmopathy.

The J gene is TRBJ2-5, the V gene TRBV7-6; D is possibly TRBD1 (5 bases). Germline CDR1 and CDR2: SGHVS and FNYEAQ. The germline V and J ends were trimmed by 0 bases and 1 base, with 12 bases remaining between them. The CDR3 has 16 residues. The CDR3 spells CASSLATQGFQETQYF. DNA of the CDR3: TGTGCCAGCAGCTTAGCGACGCAGGGTTTCCAAGAGACCCAGTACTTC.

This clonotype was seen many times. This chain joins TRBV7-3 and TRBJ2-1; D gene ambiguous. Germline V CDR1 and CDR2: SGHTA, FQGTGA. The CDR3 extends over 13 amino acids. Trimming left V 1 base short and J 7 bases short, with 8 bases between. In DNA, the CDR3 is TGTGCCAGCAGCTTAATCGTGGGGAATGAGCAGTTCTTC. Its protein is CASSLIVGNEQFF.

In this sample, this clonotype turned up many times. The V gene is TRBV6-2 or TRBV6-3, the J gene TRBJ2-3; the match to TRBD2 covers 7 bases. CDR1 and CDR2 from the germline V gene are MNHEY and SVGEGT. After removal of 4 bases from V and 1 base from J, the junction contained 8 bases not matched to a gene. The CDR3 runs 16 residues. The CDR3 protein is CASSSPGLAGTDTQYF. The CDR3 DNA reads TGTGCCAGCAGTTCCCCCGGCCTAGCGGGCACAGATACGCAGTATTTT.

V and J are TRBV12-3 or TRBV12-4 and TRBJ2-2; TRBD1 matches at 8 bases. V lost 3 bases, J lost 2 bases, and 5 bases stayed unmatched. The CDR3 extends over 16 amino acids. The CDR3 coding sequence is TGTGCCAGCAGTTTTTACGGACAGGGTAACACCGGGGAGCTGTTTTTT. Translated, it gives CASSFYGQGNTGELFF.

This clonotype was counted a few times. The chain is built from TRBV4-3 and TRBJ1-4, with TRBD1 matching over 7 bases. Germline values: CDR1 LGHNA, CDR2 YSLEER. V lost 1 base to trimming and J lost 0 bases; unmatched junction nucleotides: 17. The CDR3 has 21 residues. In DNA form, the CDR3 reads TGCGCCAGCAGCCAAGGGTTGAGGACAGGAGCCCAAGTTGCAACTAATGAAAAACTGTTTTTT. Translation gives CASSQGLRTGAQVATNEKLFF.

Notes on this clonotype: The CDR3 ends on some other residue instead of the conserved phenylalanine or tryptophan, so this is likely a read error. The chain is built from TRBV25-1 and TRBJ1-3; D is ambiguous. The germline V and J ends were trimmed by 3 bases and 13 bases, with 16 bases remaining between them. The germline CDR1 and CDR2 sequences are MGHDK and SYGVNS. This CDR3 is built from 13 residues. CDR3 bases: TGTGCCAGCAGTGAGACGATCGAGAGTACTATATATTCT. This codes for CASSETIESTIYS.

This clonotype occurred many times. The rearrangement uses TRBV4-1 and TRBJ2-2; the D is unclear. Germline CDR1 is MGHRA and CDR2 is YSYEKL. The CDR3 length is 15 residues. V shed 4 bases and J shed 5 bases, with 14 bases lying between them. This CDR3 reads CASSRESTRTGELFF. For the CDR3, the DNA is TGCGCCAGCAGCCGCGAGTCCACGAGGACCGGGGAGCTGTTTTTT.

The sample holds one count of this clonotype. The chain carries TRBV25-1 and TRBJ2-1; 12 positions match TRBD2. This CDR3 has 16 residues. Trimming cost V 4 bases and J 10 bases; bases outside gene matches: 11. The germline V gene encodes CDR1 MGHDK and CDR2 SYGVNS. The CDR3 coding sequence is TGTGCCAGCAGTGCTAGTCGTGCTAGCGGGAGGGGGGAGCAGTTCTTC. Its protein is CASSASRASGRGEQFF.

Many counts were recorded for this clonotype. The V gene is TRBV6-2 or TRBV6-3, the J gene TRBJ2-3; 8 nucleotides align to TRBD2. The junction had 14 bases not matched to a gene; V was cut back by 7 bases and J by 5 bases. The CDR3 is 16 residues long. Per the germline V gene, CDR1 is MNHEY and CDR2 is SVGEGT. The DNA of the CDR3 is TGTGCCAGCAACGAACCACTAGCGGAAGGGGAAGATACGCAGTATTTT. It is translated as CASNEPLAEGEDTQYF.

This clonotype was found many times. The J gene is TRBJ2-7, the V gene TRBV3-1; the D gene is possibly TRBD2 (6 bases). The CDR3 consists of 16 residues. Trimming took off 1 base at V and 6 bases at J, with 19 bases between the two ends. Germline values: CDR1 LGHDT, CDR2 YNNKEL (reference sequence). The CDR3 region is CASSQAYTGEAGEQYF. The CDR3 DNA is TGTGCCAGCAGCCAAGCGTATACGGGAGAGGCCGGCGAGCAGTACTTC.

Many counts were recorded for this clonotype. This rearrangement joins TRBV6-2 or TRBV6-3 to TRBJ2-3; D gene unclear. The CDR3 is made up of 15 amino acids. Looked up from germline, CDR1 is MNHEY and CDR2 is SVGEGT. Trimming took off 3 bases at V and 0 bases at J, with 10 bases between the two ends. In DNA form, the CDR3 reads TGTGCCAGCAGTTATCCGGAGATCAGCACAGATACGCAGTATTTT. Protein: CASSYPEISTDTQYF.

In this sample, this clonotype turned up many times. J is TRBJ2-3 and V is TRBV5-5; tentatively, D is TRBD2 (5 bases). The CDR3 is made up of 13 amino acids. CDR1 and CDR2 from the germline V gene are SGHKS and YYEKEE (reference sequence). V gave up 2 bases and J gave up 4 bases, with 8 bases separating them. CDR3 sequence: CASSLTGADTQYF. CDR3 DNA sequence: TGTGCCAGCAGCTTAACCGGGGCAGATACGCAGTATTTT.

For this clonotype: It is likely a read error, because the conserved phenylalanine at the end of the CDR3 is missing. The limits of the CDR3 on the DNA are not certain, so only TCRdb's listed CDR3 is given. The chain couples TRBV29-1 to TRBJ2-5; the table's D call, TRBD2, was not checked against the DNA. Germline CDR1 and CDR2: SQVTM and ANQGSEA. The CDR3 is 15 amino acids long, termini counted. CDR3 sequence: CSVEESGSETETQCL.

Note on this clonotype: At one end, the junction sequence differs from germline, possibly due to a read error. V usage is TRBV5-1 and J usage is TRBJ2-1; D is perhaps TRBD1 or TRBD2 (6 bases each). CDR1 is SGHRS, CDR2 YFSETQ, per germline. The CDR3 loop spans 11 amino acids. CDR3 bases: TGTGCCAGCAGCTTGGAGGGGGTGCAGTTCTTC. Residues: CASSLEGVQFF.

There are many counts of this clonotype. The chain links TRBV19 to TRBJ2-4; D is undetermined. The germline gives CDR1 LNHDA, CDR2 SQIVND (reference sequence). Trimming left V 3 bases short and J 9 bases short, with 6 bases between. The CDR3 spans 11 residues. This CDR3 is CASSMIGIQYF. In DNA, the CDR3 is TGTGCCAGTAGTATGATCGGCATTCAGTACTTC.

CDR3 coding DNA: TGTGCCAGCAGCCTTGCGAGGGGTAATGAGCAGTTCTTC. Its translation: CASSLARGNEQFF. The rearrangement joins TRBV11-2 to TRBJ2-1; D possibly uses TRBD1 or TRBD2 (5 bases each). V shed 5 bases and J shed 7 bases, with 12 bases lying between them. There are 13 residues in the CDR3. The germline gives CDR1 SGHAT, CDR2 FQNNGV. The complete variable domain, with remaining parts taken from reference TRBV11-2 and TRBJ2-1, reads EAGVAQSPRYKIIEKRQSVAFWCNPISGHATLYWYQQILGQGPKLLIQFQNNGVVDDSQLPKDRFSAERLKGVDSTLKIQPAKLEDSAVYLCASSLARGNEQFFGPGTRLTVL.

The gene calls are TRBV7-3 and TRBJ2-1; no reliable D call. Trimming left V 2 bases short and J 7 bases short, with 12 bases between. The CDR3 has 14 amino acids. Germline values: CDR1 SGHTA, CDR2 FQGTGA. This CDR3 is CASSLEAIRNEQFF. CDR3 DNA sequence: TGTGCCAGCAGCTTAGAAGCGATAAGGAATGAGCAGTTCTTC.

This clonotype was seen at least ten times. V is TRBV3-1 and J is TRBJ1-2; D not resolved. CDR1 LGHDT and CDR2 YNNKEL come from the germline V gene (reference sequence). V lost 0 bases and J lost 6, with 11 bases in between. The CDR3 runs 14 residues. The CDR3 region has the DNA TGTGCCAGCAGCCAAGAAGGGTATGGGGATGGCTACACCTTC. Translated, it gives CASSQEGYGDGYTF.